The T cell receptor beta chain described here comes from a study of blood T cell repertoires in COVID-19. About the research overall: Sources were T cells, B-cell-depleted T cells, or PBMCs; the material itself was cDNA or gDNA.

The protocol was immunoSEQ multiplex PCR, while the TCRdb copy is restricted to in-frame clones and leaves out a portion. The table has fewer than 200,000 clones, about nine tenths seen once. Trimming removed 4 bases at V and 3 bases at J, with 3 bases between. In germline, CDR1 is LNHDA, CDR2 SQIVND (reference sequence). The CDR3 runs 11 residues. The chain joins TRBV19 to TRBJ1-2; D ambiguous. The specimen sequenced was peripheral blood. This receptor was identified in a man aged 18 to 30 with COVID-19, enrolled during active disease. Here the CDR3 DNA reads TGTGCCAGTAGTACATACTATGGCTACACCTTC. Protein product: CASSTYYGYTF. Looking up the rest from reference TRBV19 and TRBJ1-2 gives the full variable domain: DGGITQSPKYLFRKEGQNVTLSCEQNLNHDAMYWYRQDPGQGLRLIYYSQIVNDFQKGDIAEGYSVSREKKESFPLTVTSAQKNPTAFYLCASSTYYGYTFGSGTRLTVV.